This TCR beta chain came from a study of blood T cell repertoires in COVID-19. Overall study: COVID-19 samples collected from the United States, Italy and Spain covered acute and convalescent phases. The analysed material was cDNA or gDNA that came from T cells, B-cell-depleted T cells, or PBMCs.

The V end was cut by 3 bases, the J end by 5 bases, with 13 bases between. CDR3 size: 14 residues. Germline V gene data show CDR1 as GTSNPN and CDR2 as SVGIG (reference sequence). Original processing methods: Reference gene primer amplification gave estimated nucleated cell counts. Clones were sequenced by immunoSEQ multiplex PCR, and TCRdb holds only the in-frame ones, with some missing. The DNA gave D and trimming, while V, J and clone size come from that table. The profile covers nearly 400,000 clones, with roughly 90% appearing a single time and 1.5% to 2% taken by the ten largest. Sequencing input: PBMCs or T cells enriched from blood (not recorded which). The chain recombines TRBV30 with TRBJ1-4; maybe TRBD1 (5 bases). The receptor was isolated from a woman aged 25 to 39 who had recovered from COVID-19. The CDR3 nucleotides read TGTGCCTGGAGCCGCGGGACTTCGAATGAAAAACTGTTTTTT. This encodes CAWSRGTSNEKLFF.